The 31 T cell receptor beta chains listed next were all sequenced from one sample in a study of cytomegalovirus exposure and HLA in healthy donors. PCR primers comprised 60 Vbeta and 13 Jbeta primers. Method: immunoSEQ multiplex PCR; TCRdb's copy keeps in-frame clones and lacks some. The repertoire consists of 130,000 or so clones, with about 77% occurring once and the leading ten covering 1.5% to 2%. Sequenced: PBMCs. All receptors derive from a female donor in good health and CMV-seronegative.

V gene TRBV7-2 combines with J gene TRBJ1-5; the D gene is possibly TRBD1 (5 bases). CDR1 is SGHTA and CDR2 is FQGNSA in the germline V gene. Trimming took off 1 base at V and 7 bases at J, with 14 bases between the two ends. This CDR3 contains 15 residues. The CDR3 DNA follows: TGTGCCAGCAGCTTAGATCTGCCAGGGAGGCAGCCCCAGCATTTT. It is translated as CASSLDLPGRQPQHF.

The CDR3 is CASSSGTGITEQFF. CDR3 coding DNA: TGTGCCAGCAGCTCGGGGACTGGGATAACTGAGCAGTTCTTC. The rearrangement joins TRBV7-6 to TRBJ2-1; TRBD2 is a possible D gene (6 bases). Trimming removed 4 bases at V and 9 bases at J, with 16 bases between. The CDR3 extends over 14 amino acids. CDR1 and CDR2 (germline): SGHVS, FNYEAQ.

The chain links TRBV7-3 to TRBJ1-1; 8 bases agree with TRBD1. CDR1 is SGHTA and CDR2 is FQGTGA in the germline V gene. The CDR3 spans 16 residues. The V gene end was trimmed by 2 bases and the J gene end by 0 bases; junction bases not matched to a gene: 5. CDR3 residues: CASSLQAGGLNTEAFF. DNA for the CDR3: TGTGCCAGCAGCTTACAGGCAGGGGGCTTGAACACTGAAGCTTTCTTT.

The V call is TRBV7-2, the J call TRBJ1-2; 8 positions match TRBD1. There are 14 residues in the CDR3. Germline CDR1 and CDR2: SGHTA and FQGNSA. Trimming at V came to 4 bases and at J to 4 bases, leaving 5 bases not matched to a gene. This CDR3 is CASSSDRGGYGYTF. The CDR3 DNA sequence: TGTGCCAGCAGCTCAGACAGGGGCGGCTATGGCTACACCTTC.

The rearrangement links TRBV28 to TRBJ1-1, with 9 positions matching TRBD1. The germline CDR1 and CDR2 sequences are MDHEN and SYDVKM. After removal of 5 bases from V and 11 bases from J, the junction contained 9 bases not matched to a gene. The CDR3 is 13 amino acids. CDR3 amino acids: CASSLDRGGRAFF. CDR3 coding DNA: TGTGCCAGCAGTCTGGACAGGGGCGGACGGGCTTTCTTT.

In its sample, this clone was seen a few times. This sequence joins TRBV18 and TRBJ2-5; TRBD1 is a possible D gene (5 bases). Deletions cut 2 bases from V and 2 bases from J, with 24 bases between. CDR3 length equals 19 residues. Germline CDR1 and CDR2: KGHSH and LQKENI. The CDR3 coding sequence is TGTGCCAGCTCACCATTTTCTTCGACGGCAGGGCGATTACAAGAGACCCAGTACTTC. It is translated as CASSPFSSTAGRLQETQYF.

The V and J genes are TRBV27 and TRBJ1-5; 7 bases match TRBD1. Per the germline V gene, CDR1 is MNHEY and CDR2 is SMNVEV (reference sequence). There are 14 residues in the CDR3. J gave up 6 bases and V 4 bases, and 6 bases lay outside the gene matches. The CDR3 region is CASSYGGQSQPQHF. As DNA, the CDR3 is TGTGCCAGCAGTTATGGGGGACAGTCTCAGCCCCAGCATTTT.

The CDR3 DNA reads TGTGCCAGCCCGGCGGGGGTCAGCAATCAGCCCCAGCATTTT. This codes for CASPAGVSNQPQHF. The rearrangement joins TRBV6-4 to TRBJ1-5; D possibly corresponds to TRBD1 (5 bases). This CDR3 is 14 amino acids long. Between the trimmed V and J ends, which lost 8 bases and 1 base, there was a span of 12 bases. Germline V gene data show CDR1 as MRHNA and CDR2 as SNTAGT.

This chain uses TRBV2 with TRBJ1-2; 8 bases map to TRBD1. Germline assignment: CDR1 SNHLY and CDR2 FYNNEI. Unmatched junction bases numbered 7, after V lost 2 bases and J lost 8 bases. The length of the CDR3 is 14 residues. CDR3 nucleotide sequence: TGTGCCAGCAGTGAACGACAGGGGTTGAACGGCTACACCTTC. Translating it yields CASSERQGLNGYTF.

The rearrangement uses TRBV7-9 and TRBJ2-4, with 11 positions matching TRBD1. The CDR3 is 15 residues long. CDR1 is SEHNR, CDR2 FQNEAQ, per germline (reference sequence). The J segment lost 7 bases and the V segment lost 4 bases, leaving 6 bases of the junction unmatched. Here the CDR3 DNA reads TGTGCCAGCAGCTCGACACGGGACAGGGGGAACATTCAGTACTTC. Residues: CASSSTRDRGNIQYF. Full variable domain (rest looked up from reference TRBV7-9 and TRBJ2-4): DTGVSQNPRHKITKRGQNVTFRCDPISEHNRLYWYRQTLGQGPEFLTYFQNEAQLEKSRLLSDRFSAERPKGSFSTLEIQRTEQGDSAMYLCASSSTRDRGNIQYFGAGTRLSVL.

This chain links TRBV19 with TRBJ1-3; 9 positions match TRBD1. Germline V gives CDR1 LNHDA, CDR2 SQIVND (reference sequence). The CDR3 has 14 residues. The V gene end was trimmed by 5 bases and the J gene end by 4 bases; junction bases not matched to a gene: 3. The CDR3 protein is CASSGGQGGNTIYF. CDR3 sequence (DNA): TGTGCCAGTAGTGGAGGACAGGGGGGAAACACCATATATTTT.

CDR3 DNA sequence: TGTGCCAGCAGCTTGGCTTGGGGAACAGGGGATGGATACGAGCAGTACTTC. It translates to CASSLAWGTGDGYEQYF. The rearrangement uses TRBV5-4 and TRBJ2-7, with 7 bases lining up with TRBD1. Germline V gene sequence: CDR1 SGHNT, CDR2 YYREEE (reference sequence). V gave up 0 bases and J gave up 4 bases; unmatched junction bases: 13. The CDR3 has 17 amino acids.

This chain uses TRBV27 with TRBJ1-5; D gene uncertain. The V end was cut by 5 bases, the J end by 5 bases, with 13 bases between. The CDR3 is made up of 14 amino acids. The germline V gene encodes CDR1 MNHEY and CDR2 SMNVEV (reference sequence). The CDR3 loop reads CASSPLGVDQPQHF. CDR3 coding DNA: TGTGCCAGCAGTCCTCTCGGGGTGGATCAGCCCCAGCATTTT.

The rearrangement links TRBV6-1 to TRBJ2-1; the D is unclear. There are 14 residues in the CDR3. V dropped 3 bases and J dropped 3 bases, with 9 bases sitting between them. From germline, CDR1 is MNHNS and CDR2 SASEGT. CDR3 sequence (DNA): TGTGCCAGCAGTGAGGAAAACAGCTACAATGAGCAGTTCTTC. It translates to CASSEENSYNEQFF.

The V and J genes are TRBV18 and TRBJ1-1, with D possibly being TRBD1 (5 bases). Germline V lookup: CDR1 KGHSH, CDR2 LQKENI. The CDR3 loop spans 19 amino acids. Trimming cost V 1 base and J 0 bases, with 21 bases left between them. CDR3 sequence (DNA): TGTGCCAGCTCACCACGGTTGGGTAGAACAGGTAACTTGAACACTGAAGCTTTCTTT. This gives the protein CASSPRLGRTGNLNTEAFF.

This chain connects TRBV19 to TRBJ1-2; possible D gene TRBD1, 5 bases. Germline CDR1 reads LNHDA; CDR2 reads SQIVND (reference sequence). V gave up 7 bases and J gave up 4 bases, with 22 bases separating them. The CDR3 runs 16 residues. CDR3 coding DNA: TGTGCCAGTACGAAGTGGGCCGAACAGGTTTCCTATGGCTACACCTTC. As protein: CASTKWAEQVSYGYTF.

This sequence joins TRBV12-5 and TRBJ1-2; the D gene is possibly TRBD1 (6 bases). The V gene lost 5 bases and the J gene lost 6 bases, with 13 bases spanning the gap. The germline V gene encodes CDR1 LGHNT and CDR2 FRNRAP. The CDR3 loop spans 13 amino acids. The CDR3 sequence is CASGGGVRDGYTF. CDR3 DNA: TGTGCTAGTGGTGGGGGCGTCCGGGATGGCTACACCTTC.

This sequence joins TRBV29-1 and TRBJ2-1; 7 positions match TRBD2. This CDR3 is 16 amino acids long. With 6 bases clipped from V and 4 bases from J, the junction kept 15 bases outside the gene matches. CDR1 and CDR2 from the germline V gene are SQVTM and ANQGSEA. The CDR3, as DNA: TGCAGCGTGGGGATGTTGTCTAGCGGAGATTACAATGAGCAGTTCTTC. Encoded protein: CSVGMLSSGDYNEQFF.

The CDR3 region is CASSLKLAGFADEQYF. The CDR3 DNA sequence: TGTGCCAGCAGCTTAAAATTAGCAGGGTTTGCTGACGAGCAGTACTTC. This sequence joins TRBV5-4 and TRBJ2-7, with D possibly matching TRBD1 (5 bases). V lost 2 bases and J 5 bases, leaving 20 bases between the germline ends. The CDR3 covers 16 residues. The germline V gene has CDR1 SGHNT and CDR2 YYREEE (reference sequence).

V and J are TRBV7-8 and TRBJ1-1; a possible D gene is TRBD1 (5 bases). Trimming removed 4 bases at V and 0 bases at J, with 18 bases between. The CDR3 runs 17 residues. Germline V CDR1 and CDR2: SGHVS, FQNEAQ. CDR3 protein: CASSSEDRTLLNTEAFF. CDR3 DNA sequence: TGTGCCAGCAGCTCCGAAGACCGGACACTACTGAACACTGAAGCTTTCTTT. The full variable domain, rest sourced from reference TRBV7-8 and TRBJ1-1, is GAGVSQSPRYKVAKRGQDVALRCDPISGHVSLFWYQQALGQGPEFLTYFQNEAQLDKSGLPSDRFFAERPEGSVSTLKIQRTQQEDSAVYLCASSSEDRTLLNTEAFFGQGTRLTVV.

V gene TRBV7-3 combines with J gene TRBJ2-2; a possible D gene is TRBD2 (6 bases). Deletions cut 6 bases from V and 4 bases from J, with 9 bases between. This CDR3 has 13 residues. The germline CDR1 and CDR2 sequences are SGHTA and FQGTGA. The CDR3 DNA is TGTGCCAGCAGTCTGGAGGGCACCGGGGAGCTGTTTTTT. Protein: CASSLEGTGELFF.

About this clone itself: A read error may account for a junction end that differs from germline. The chain combines TRBV7-7 with TRBJ2-1; 15 bases agree with TRBD2. The V gene's germline CDR1 is SSHAT and CDR2 FNYEAQ (reference sequence). The CDR3 has 16 amino acids. The CDR3 sequence is CASSSGLAGGNNEQFF. The CDR3 DNA reads as TGTGCTAGCAGCTCGGGACTAGCGGGAGGTAACAATGAGCAGTTCTTC.

The rearrangement links TRBV6-5 to TRBJ2-1; TRBD2 matches 14 bases. The ends lost 4 bases at V and 6 bases at J; junction bases unmatched: 2. Germline loops: CDR1 MNHEY, CDR2 SVGAGI. The CDR3 covers 15 residues. For the CDR3, the DNA is TGTGCCAGCAGTTTGGGACTAGCGGGAGTCAATGAGCAGTTCTTC. This sequence encodes CASSLGLAGVNEQFF.

The rearrangement links TRBV19 to TRBJ1-2; TRBD1 is a possible D gene (5 bases). The CDR3 is made up of 12 amino acids. Germline loops: CDR1 LNHDA, CDR2 SQIVND (reference sequence). V lost 9 bases to trimming and J lost 4 bases, with 12 bases between them. CDR3 residues: CASYGGGYGYTF. CDR3 bases: TGTGCCAGCTATGGGGGAGGCTATGGCTACACCTTC.

The chain links TRBV6-8 to TRBJ2-7; 7 bases line up with TRBD1. With V trimmed by 6 bases and J by 3 bases, 11 bases remained unmatched. Looked up from germline, CDR1 is MNHGY and CDR2 is SAAAGT. The CDR3 totals 15 residues. CDR3 protein: CASRGETGWDYEQYF. CDR3 nucleotides: TGTGCCAGCAGGGGGGAGACAGGGTGGGACTACGAGCAGTACTTC.

This clone has only one observation. The chain couples TRBV7-2 to TRBJ1-5; perhaps TRBD1 as D (5 bases). Germline loops: CDR1 SGHTA, CDR2 FQGNSA. Trimming took off 1 base at V and 4 bases at J, with 11 bases between the two ends. The CDR3 is made up of 15 amino acids. The CDR3 reads CASSLGGLSNQPQHF. The CDR3 DNA reads as TGTGCCAGCAGCTTAGGGGGACTGTCGAATCAGCCCCAGCATTTT.

This sequence joins TRBV6-1 and TRBJ1-1; D gene ambiguous. In germline, CDR1 is MNHNS, CDR2 SASEGT. The CDR3 is 10 amino acids. V was shortened by 7 bases and J by 5 bases, with 5 bases between the two germline ends. CDR3 loop: CASKLTEAFF. The CDR3 DNA reads TGTGCCAGCAAGCTGACTGAAGCTTTCTTT.

This chain connects TRBV7-8 to TRBJ1-1; no definite D call. V was trimmed by 5 bases and J by 0 bases, leaving 16 bases between them. Germline CDR1 SGHVS, CDR2 FQNEAQ. The CDR3 consists of 16 residues. CDR3 coding DNA: TGTGCCAGCAGCCTCGGCGGTCGGCGGGTGAACACTGAAGCTTTCTTT. Translated: CASSLGGRRVNTEAFF.

The V gene is TRBV4-2, the J gene TRBJ1-3; the match to TRBD1 covers 7 bases. CDR3 length: 17 amino acids. V was clipped by 1 base and J by 9 bases; unmatched bases: 15. CDR1 is LGHNA and CDR2 is YNFKEQ in the germline V gene. CDR3 nucleotide sequence: TGTGCCAGCAGCCAAGGTCGTTTGCGACAGGGCATGGTCACCATATATTTT. This sequence encodes CASSQGRLRQGMVTIYF.

The gene calls are TRBV11-2 and TRBJ2-7, with TRBD1 as a possible D gene (5 bases). Germline CDR1 is SGHAT and CDR2 is FQNNGV. The CDR3 loop spans 14 amino acids. Trimming took off 2 bases at V and 2 bases at J, with 10 bases between the two ends. Written as DNA, the CDR3 is TGTGCCAGCAGCTTAAATCGACAGACCTACGAGCAGTACTTC. This codes for CASSLNRQTYEQYF.

The genes are TRBV5-3 and TRBJ1-1, with TRBD1 identical over 10 bases. TRBV5-3 is an open reading frame whose function is uncertain. Trimming took 3 bases from V and 4 from J; bases not matched to a gene: 15. The CDR3 contains 18 residues. CDR3 residues: CARSSDVPGQGWVTEAFF. Written as DNA, the CDR3 is TGTGCCAGAAGCTCCGATGTCCCGGGACAGGGGTGGGTCACTGAAGCTTTCTTT.